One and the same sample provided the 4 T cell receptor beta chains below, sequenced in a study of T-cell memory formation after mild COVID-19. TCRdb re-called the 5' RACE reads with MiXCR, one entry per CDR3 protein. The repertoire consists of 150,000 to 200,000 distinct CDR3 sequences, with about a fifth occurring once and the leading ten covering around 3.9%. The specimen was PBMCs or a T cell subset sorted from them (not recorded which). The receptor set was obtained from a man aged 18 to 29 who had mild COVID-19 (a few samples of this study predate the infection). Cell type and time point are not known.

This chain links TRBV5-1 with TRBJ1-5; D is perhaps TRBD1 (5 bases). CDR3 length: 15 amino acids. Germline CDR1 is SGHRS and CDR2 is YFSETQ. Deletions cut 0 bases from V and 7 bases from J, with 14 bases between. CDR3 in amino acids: CASSLGDGPGQPQHF. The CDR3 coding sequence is TGCGCCAGCAGCTTGGGGGACGGTCCGGGACAGCCCCAGCATTTT.

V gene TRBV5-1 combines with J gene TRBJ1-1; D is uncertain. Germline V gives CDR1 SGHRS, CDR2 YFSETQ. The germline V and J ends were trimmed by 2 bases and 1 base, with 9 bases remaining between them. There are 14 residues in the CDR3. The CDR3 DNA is TGCGCCAGCAGCTTATTAAATCCGAACACTGAAGCTTTCTTT. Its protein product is CASSLLNPNTEAFF.

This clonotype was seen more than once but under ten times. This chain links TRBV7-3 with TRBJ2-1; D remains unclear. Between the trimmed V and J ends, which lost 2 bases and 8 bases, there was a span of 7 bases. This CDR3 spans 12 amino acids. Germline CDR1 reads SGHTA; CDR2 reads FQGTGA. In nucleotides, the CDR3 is TGTGCCAGCAGCTTAGGGCTGGATGAGCAGTTCTTC. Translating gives CASSLGLDEQFF. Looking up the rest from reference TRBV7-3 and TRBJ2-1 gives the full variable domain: GAGVSQTPSNKVTEKGKYVELRCDPISGHTALYWYRQSLGQGPEFLIYFQGTGAADDSGLPNDRFFAVRPEGSVSTLKIQRTERGDSAVYLCASSLGLDEQFFGPGTRLTVL.

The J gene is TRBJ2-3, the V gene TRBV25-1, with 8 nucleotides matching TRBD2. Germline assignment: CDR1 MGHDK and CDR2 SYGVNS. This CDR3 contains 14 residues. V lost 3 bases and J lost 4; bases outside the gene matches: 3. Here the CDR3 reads CASSDTGLADTQYF. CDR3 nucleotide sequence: TGTGCCAGCAGTGATACGGGACTAGCAGATACGCAGTATTTT.